The next 24 T cell receptor beta chains were all read from a single sample in a study of blood T cell repertoires in COVID-19. Method: immunoSEQ multiplex PCR; TCRdb's copy keeps in-frame clones and lacks some. Of about 58,000 clones listed, over 75% were seen once; the top ten hold roughly 30%. What was sequenced was peripheral blood. These receptors all stem from a man aged 60-69 years with COVID-19, enrolled during active disease.

The CDR3 spells CASSLSNVGGTLRSKGYTF. DNA of the CDR3: TGTGCCAGCAGCTTATCAAACGTAGGAGGGACTTTGAGGTCGAAGGGCTACACCTTC. The rearrangement links TRBV5-4 to TRBJ1-2, with D perhaps TRBD1 (5 bases). Germline V CDR1 and CDR2: SGHNT, YYREEE (reference sequence). CDR3 size: 19 residues. The ends were cut back, 2 bases at V and 8 bases at J, with 31 bases in the middle.

This clone was seen only a few times. V usage is TRBV5-1 and J usage is TRBJ1-2, with D hard to call. The CDR3 spans 12 residues. CDR1 and CDR2 from the germline V gene are SGHRS and YFSETQ. Trimming left V 4 bases short and J 0 bases short, with 4 bases between. The CDR3 spells CASSPTNYGYTF. Written as DNA, the CDR3 is TGCGCCAGCAGCCCTACTAACTATGGCTACACCTTC.

The sample holds one count of this clone. The chain joins TRBV5-1 to TRBJ2-2, with D perhaps matching TRBD1 (6 bases). Germline-derived CDR1 and CDR2 are SGHRS and YFSETQ. The CDR3 totals 14 residues. V lost 0 bases to trimming and J lost 7 bases, with 10 bases between them. CDR3 loop: CASSLEAGVGELFF. The CDR3 DNA reads as TGCGCCAGCAGCTTGGAGGCAGGGGTCGGGGAGCTGTTTTTT.

The chain recombines TRBV11-3 with TRBJ2-1; no firm D call. The CDR3 contains 15 residues. CDR1 and CDR2 (germline): SGHNT, YENEEA. V dropped 5 bases and J dropped 7 bases, with 18 bases sitting between them. The CDR3 sequence: CASSPLPRGRNEQFF. The CDR3 region has the DNA TGTGCCAGCAGCCCCCTCCCTAGAGGTAGAAATGAGCAGTTCTTC.

The sample holds one count of this clone. The rearrangement uses TRBV6-5 and TRBJ2-7; 9 positions agree with TRBD2. Germline V CDR1 and CDR2: MNHEY, SVGAGI. The CDR3 covers 13 residues. The ends lost 6 bases at V and 2 bases at J; junction bases unmatched: 2. CDR3 region: CASSTSGPYEQYF. The CDR3 DNA reads as TGTGCCAGCAGCACTAGCGGGCCCTACGAGCAGTACTTC.

This rearrangement joins TRBV4-2 to TRBJ2-1; a possible D gene is TRBD1 (5 bases). The CDR3 runs to 16 residues. V lost 1 base and J lost 0, with 10 bases in between. Germline assignment: CDR1 LGHNA and CDR2 YNFKEQ. The CDR3 sequence is CASSQGGTNSYNEQFF. In DNA form, the CDR3 reads TGTGCCAGCAGCCAAGGGGGCACAAACTCCTACAATGAGCAGTTCTTC.

The genes are TRBV7-8 and TRBJ1-2, with 7 bases lining up with TRBD1. The CDR3 consists of 16 residues. The V gene's germline CDR1 is SGHVS and CDR2 FQNEAQ. The J segment lost 2 bases and the V segment lost 5 bases, leaving 11 bases of the junction unmatched. The CDR3 DNA follows: TGTGCCAGCAGCCCGTTGGGACAGACCAAAAACTATGGCTACACCTTC. It codes for CASSPLGQTKNYGYTF.

The genes are TRBV3-1 (or the pseudogene TRBV3-2) and TRBJ1-2; D gene unclear. The CDR3 is 12 residues long. In germline, CDR1 is LGHDT, CDR2 YNNKEL (reference sequence). The V end was cut by 0 bases, the J end by 8 bases, with 7 bases between. The CDR3 DNA follows: TGTGCCAGCAGCCAAGACGGGGTGGGCTACACCTTC. It yields the protein CASSQDGVGYTF.

This chain uses TRBV2 with TRBJ1-4; perhaps TRBD1 as D (5 bases). This CDR3 spans 14 amino acids. CDR1 is SNHLY, CDR2 FYNNEI, per germline. V lost 6 bases and J lost 8, with 16 bases in between. CDR3 nucleotide sequence: TGTGCCAGCAGCCCTGGACAAAGATGGGAAAAACTGTTTTTT. This sequence encodes CASSPGQRWEKLFF.

This chain connects TRBV5-1 to TRBJ2-1, with 12 bases that match TRBD2. V trimming: 3 bases; J trimming: 10 bases; junction bases outside the gene matches: 8. Germline CDR1 reads SGHRS; CDR2 reads YFSETQ. The CDR3 spans 15 residues. The CDR3 is CASSYGLAGPQEQFF. In DNA form, the CDR3 reads TGCGCCAGCAGCTATGGACTAGCGGGACCCCAGGAGCAGTTCTTC.

V usage is TRBV9 and J usage is TRBJ1-5; 10 bases are a match to TRBD1. Looked up from germline, CDR1 is SGDLS and CDR2 is YYNGEE. J was trimmed by 0 bases and V by 6 bases; bases with no gene match: 9. This CDR3 region has 17 residues. CDR3 in amino acids: CASTRDRGGYSNQPQHF. The CDR3 nucleotides read TGTGCCAGCACCCGGGACAGGGGAGGTTATAGCAATCAGCCCCAGCATTTT.

Only one count was recorded for this clone. The chain is built from TRBV2 and TRBJ1-5; 11 bases map to TRBD1. CDR3 length: 14 residues. Germline values: CDR1 SNHLY, CDR2 FYNNEI. V was clipped by 6 bases and J by 6 bases; unmatched bases: 4. CDR3 sequence: CASSPDRGRQPQHF. The CDR3 bases are TGTGCCAGCAGCCCGGACAGGGGGCGTCAGCCCCAGCATTTT.

The chain is built from TRBV6-1 and TRBJ1-5; D gene unclear. V shed 2 bases and J shed 7 bases, with 6 bases lying between them. This CDR3 is 12 amino acids long. Germline CDR1 MNHNS, CDR2 SASEGT. The CDR3 bases are TGTGCCAGCAGTGAACTGGGCCAGCCCCAGCATTTT. The encoded protein is CASSELGQPQHF.

The rearrangement uses TRBV25-1 and TRBJ2-7, with 12 bases aligning to TRBD2. Germline lookup yields CDR1 MGHDK and CDR2 SYGVNS. The CDR3 consists of 14 residues. J lost 5 bases, V lost 7 bases, and 6 bases had no gene match. The CDR3 nucleotides are TGTGCCAGCACCGAGACTAGCGGGAGCGACGAGCAGTACTTC. It is translated as CASTETSGSDEQYF.

This clone appeared a few times. The chain carries TRBV7-2 and TRBJ2-5; a weak D match, TRBD1 (6 bases). This CDR3 comprises 13 residues. Germline-derived CDR1 and CDR2 are SGHTA and FQGNSA. Trimming stripped 5 bases from V and 2 bases from J, with 9 bases between. The CDR3 DNA follows: TGTGCCAGCAGCCGGACAGTTCAAGAGACCCAGTACTTC. Protein sequence: CASSRTVQETQYF.

In this sample, this clone turned up a few times. V is TRBV7-9 and J is TRBJ1-2; D is possibly TRBD1 (6 bases). The CDR3 contains 14 residues. V dropped 4 bases and J dropped 5 bases, with 14 bases sitting between them. CDR1 is SEHNR and CDR2 is FQNEAQ in the germline V gene (reference sequence). The CDR3 sequence: CASSWADSGYGYTF. The CDR3 DNA is TGTGCCAGCAGCTGGGCGGACAGTGGGTATGGCTACACCTTC.

The chain uses TRBV9 and TRBJ1-4, with D possibly being TRBD1 (6 bases). The V gene lost 0 bases and the J gene lost 5 bases, with 11 bases spanning the gap. The CDR3 extends over 15 amino acids. Germline CDR1 and CDR2: SGDLS and YYNGEE. The CDR3 here is CASSVDRTVNEKLFF. The DNA for the CDR3 is TGTGCCAGCAGCGTAGACAGGACAGTAAATGAAAAACTGTTTTTT.

The rearrangement joins TRBV6-6 to TRBJ2-5, with TRBD1 as a possible D gene (6 bases). CDR3 size: 13 residues. The V gene's germline CDR1 is MNHNY and CDR2 SVGAGI (reference sequence). Trimming stripped 4 bases from V and 5 bases from J, with 11 bases between. Written as DNA, the CDR3 is TGTGCCAGCAGTTTCACAGGGTTGGAGACCCAGTACTTC. Translation: CASSFTGLETQYF.

This clone was detected only a few times. The J gene is TRBJ2-7, the V gene TRBV5-8, with 8 bases fitting TRBD2. CDR1 and CDR2 (germline): SGHTS, YDEGEE. The CDR3 sequence is 16 residues long. V gave up 5 bases and J gave up 3 bases; unmatched junction bases: 13. DNA for the CDR3: TGTGCCAGCAGGGCACCCCCGGGACTAGGTTTCTACGAGCAGTACTTC. This codes for CASRAPPGLGFYEQYF.

The CDR3 sequence: CASSLVLGANVLTF. Written as DNA, the CDR3 is TGTGCCAGCAGCCTTGTTTTGGGGGCCAACGTCCTGACTTTC. The chain uses TRBV11-1 and TRBJ2-6; D call uncertain. Trimming took off 5 bases at V and 4 bases at J, with 9 bases between the two ends. This CDR3 is 14 amino acids long. Germline CDR1 SGHAT, CDR2 FQDESV (reference sequence).

The count of this clone is one. The chain joins TRBV29-1 to TRBJ2-6; D is unclear. CDR3 length: 13 residues. The V gene's germline CDR1 is SQVTM and CDR2 ANQGSEA. V was clipped by 6 bases and J by 4 bases, with 10 bases between them. The CDR3 region is CSVPQAGANVLTF. The CDR3 nucleotides read TGCAGCGTACCTCAGGCCGGGGCCAACGTCCTGACTTTC.

This clone has only one observation. The rearrangement uses TRBV12-5 and TRBJ2-7, with D possibly matching TRBD1 (6 bases). The CDR3 extends over 16 amino acids. Germline CDR1 and CDR2: LGHNT and FRNRAP. The germline V and J ends were trimmed by 1 base and 2 bases, with 15 bases remaining between them. CDR3 region: CASGLDRQALPYEQYF. DNA of the CDR3: TGTGCTAGTGGTTTGGACCGACAGGCCCTTCCCTACGAGCAGTACTTC.

This clone has just a few counts. This chain joins TRBV5-4 and TRBJ1-6; no reliable D call. Germline CDR1 SGHNT, CDR2 YYREEE (reference sequence). V was shortened by 0 bases and J by 9 bases, with 13 bases between the two germline ends. The CDR3 has 15 amino acids. Written as DNA, the CDR3 is TGTGCCAGCAGCTTGGCCCCGGGAGAGGGTTCACCCCTCCACTTT. It specifies CASSLAPGEGSPLHF.

This clone was seen a single time. CDR3 in DNA: TGTGCCAGCAGCGTTAGCGGGCCGAGCACAGATACGCAGTATTTT. It is translated as CASSVSGPSTDTQYF. J is TRBJ2-3 and V is TRBV11-2; 7 bases fit TRBD2. The J segment lost 0 bases and the V segment lost 5 bases, leaving 5 bases of the junction unmatched. CDR1 is SGHAT, CDR2 FQNNGV, per germline. The CDR3 has 15 residues.